The clone carrying this TCR beta chain has more than one count but fewer than ten. One entry per CDR3 protein, called by TCRdb with MiXCR from the RACE reads. In the table there are 74,000 or so distinct CDR3 sequences, 10% to 13% of which are singletons. This entry is derived from a study of human T cells and chemical hapten exposure. Study in general: Per-sample TCR yields varied mainly from small pooled library volume differences.

As to time point: patch test 1, 2 weeks after DPC sensitization. The treatment here: therapeutic diphenylcyclopropenone sensitization with weekly scalp DPC. V was pared by 4 bases and J by 0 bases, with 10 bases between. The CDR3 is made up of 14 amino acids. The germline V gene has CDR1 MGHRA and CDR2 YSYEKL. The chain recombines TRBV4-1 with TRBJ2-7; no clear D gene. The source was whole blood, collected in connection with sensitization to the hapten diphenylcyclopropenone (DPC). The sequence came from a woman aged 50 to 60 with alopecia areata. Some clones in this sample may be carry-over from other donors' samples. In DNA, the CDR3 is TGCGCCAGCAGCCGCGGACCGATCTCCTACGAGCAGTACTTC. Translated: CASSRGPISYEQYF.